This T cell receptor beta chain was profiled in a study of T cells in Graves' hyperthyroidism and ophthalmopathy. Study information: Initial diagnosis, before any treatment, was when peripheral blood was collected.

Researchers took RNA transcripts and amplified the TCR beta CDR3 regions from them. The TCR CDR3 first-round RT-PCR relied on the HTBI primer set. Via MiXCR, TCRdb re-called the multiplex PCR reads, giving one row per CDR3 protein. Seen here are hundreds of thousands of distinct CDR3 sequences, roughly 21% observed once, and the top ten hold approximately 48%. Findings and limits, study-wide: Within blood appeared most thyroid clonotypes that had expanded above 0.001.

This clonotype was counted a few times. Its antigen is unidentified. CDR3 length equals 13 residues. V was clipped by 2 bases and J by 8 bases, with 12 bases between them. Germline V lookup: CDR1 MNHEY, CDR2 SMNVEV (reference sequence). A Clinical Activity Score of at least 3, a NOSPECS grade of at least 4 and a duration under 3 months were recorded in the ophthalmopathy patients. Each diagnosis was grounded in clinical symptoms, serum thyroxine and TRAb, thyroid ultrasound, and orbital computed tomography. This receptor was obtained from a man aged 35-49 years with Graves' ophthalmopathy. The sequencing input was blood. The chain joins TRBV27 to TRBJ1-2; possible D gene TRBD1, 5 bases. Here the CDR3 reads CASSLKGAKGYTF. The CDR3 region has the DNA TGTGCCAGCAGTTTAAAAGGGGCGAAGGGCTACACCTTC.